A single sample gave rise to the 22 T cell receptor beta chains below, sequenced in a study of OX40 agonist ivuxolimab in advanced cancers. Sequencing was performed with immunoSEQ multiplex PCR; in TCRdb, only in-frame clones are kept and a portion is missing. The table shows about 80,000 clones, with 94% occurring only once. Material: CD4+ or CD8+ T cells sorted from blood, obtained in a trial of the OX40 agonist ivuxolimab. These receptors all stem from an adult with an advanced solid tumor such as melanoma, head and neck, liver or kidney cancer.

The chain has TRBV9 and TRBJ2-1; possible D gene TRBD2, 6 bases. Germline CDR1 SGDLS, CDR2 YYNGEE. This CDR3 has 15 residues. The V gene lost 0 bases and the J gene lost 3 bases, with 10 bases spanning the gap. In nucleotides, the CDR3 is TGTGCCAGCAGCGTAGCGGGAGTTTACTACAATGAGCAGTTCTTC. Residues: CASSVAGVYYNEQFF.

This rearrangement joins TRBV4-3 to TRBJ2-5; D is possibly TRBD2 (5 bases). CDR3 length: 17 residues. With 0 bases removed from V and 1 base from J, the gap between germline ends came to 15 bases. Germline CDR1 LGHNA, CDR2 YSLEER. The CDR3 loop is CASSQERVGVLQETQYF. The DNA for the CDR3 is TGCGCCAGCAGCCAAGAAAGGGTCGGGGTTCTCCAAGAGACCCAGTACTTC.

The chain joins TRBV4-3 to TRBJ2-5; D ambiguous. Germline V CDR1 and CDR2: LGHNA, YSLEER. Trimming removed 4 bases at V and 4 bases at J, with 10 bases between. This CDR3 is built from 13 residues. CDR3 nucleotides: TGCGCCAGCAGCCTAACGTGGGGAGAGACCCAGTACTTC. Amino acid sequence: CASSLTWGETQYF.

The CDR3 loop reads CASSTWPFNRDTIYF. DNA of the CDR3: TGTGCCAGCAGTACATGGCCCTTCAACAGAGACACCATATATTTT. This chain uses TRBV6-5 with TRBJ1-3; no definite D call. The V and J ends lost 5 bases and 8 bases respectively, with 19 bases between them. The CDR3 is 15 amino acids. The germline gives CDR1 MNHEY, CDR2 SVGAGI.

The chain uses TRBV6-5 and TRBJ2-1; D may be TRBD2 (5 bases). This CDR3 is 16 amino acids long. Germline CDR1 reads MNHEY; CDR2 reads SVGAGI. V lost 0 bases to trimming and J lost 4 bases, with 13 bases between them. The CDR3 coding sequence is TGTGCCAGCAGTTACTCAGGGCGGGCTCTTTACAATGAGCAGTTCTTC. It translates to CASSYSGRALYNEQFF.

The chain uses TRBV28 and TRBJ2-1, with D possibly being TRBD1 (5 bases). The CDR3 runs to 14 residues. The germline CDR1 and CDR2 sequences are MDHEN and SYDVKM. Trimming removed 3 bases from V and 1 base from J, with 7 bases in between. The CDR3 here is CASSFDRSYNEQFF. CDR3 DNA sequence: TGTGCCAGCAGTTTCGACAGATCCTACAATGAGCAGTTCTTC. Based on the CDR3 plus reference TRBV28 and TRBJ2-1, the full variable domain is DVKVTQSSRYLVKRTGEKVFLECVQDMDHENMFWYRQDPGLGLRLIYFSYDVKMKEKGDIPEGYSVSREKKERFSLILESASTNQTSMYLCASSFDRSYNEQFFGPGTRLTVL.

The V and J genes are TRBV7-6 and TRBJ2-7; D might be TRBD1 (6 bases). V lost 3 bases and J 6 bases, leaving 9 bases between the germline ends. From germline, CDR1 is SGHVS and CDR2 FNYEAQ. The CDR3 runs to 12 residues. Here the CDR3 DNA reads TGTGCCAGCAGCTTTTTACAGGGCGAGCAGTACTTC. This gives the protein CASSFLQGEQYF. Using reference TRBV7-6 and TRBJ2-7 for the parts outside the CDR3, the full variable domain is GAGVSQSPRYKVTKRGQDVALRCDPISGHVSLYWYRQALGQGPEFLTYFNYEAQQDKSGLPNDRFSAERPEGSISTLTIQRTEQRDSAMYRCASSFLQGEQYFGPGTRLTVT.

The rearrangement uses TRBV19 and TRBJ2-5; D remains ambiguous. The V gene lost 2 bases and the J gene lost 3 bases, with 13 bases spanning the gap. Germline-derived CDR1 and CDR2 are LNHDA and SQIVND (reference sequence). This CDR3 contains 15 residues. The CDR3 DNA is TGTGCCAGTAGTATAAGGTTATTTGGCGAAGAGACCCAGTACTTC. Translated, it gives CASSIRLFGEETQYF.

This clone was detected only once. The chain recombines TRBV5-6 with TRBJ1-2; D remains unclear. The germline V and J ends were trimmed by 0 bases and 3 bases, with 12 bases remaining between them. CDR1 is SGHDT, CDR2 YYEEEE, per germline. The CDR3 contains 15 residues. Here the CDR3 DNA reads TGTGCCAGCAGCTTGGTTTTAAATAGGGACTATGGCTACACCTTC. Translated, it gives CASSLVLNRDYGYTF. Combining the CDR3 with reference TRBV5-6 and TRBJ1-2 gives the whole variable domain DAGVTQSPTHLIKTRGQQVTLRCSPKSGHDTVSWYQQALGQGPQFIFQYYEEEERQRGNFPDRFSGHQFPNYSSELNVNALLLGDSALYLCASSLVLNRDYGYTFGSGTRLTVV.

The rearrangement joins TRBV12-2 to TRBJ2-5; the D call in the table, TRBD1, was not verified against the DNA. TRBV12-2 is a documented pseudogene. This CDR3 is 14 amino acids long. DNA for the CDR3: TGTGCAAGTTCAGGGAACAGGGGGCAAGAGACCCAGTACTTC. Residues: CASSGNRGQETQYF.

The V gene is TRBV29-1, the J gene TRBJ2-7; the D call may be TRBD1 or TRBD2 (5 bases each). V was pared by 6 bases and J by 6 bases, with 18 bases between. The germline V gene encodes CDR1 SQVTM and CDR2 ANQGSEA. The CDR3 loop spans 13 amino acids. This CDR3 reads CSVVVGTSGEQYF. CDR3 nucleotide sequence: TGCAGCGTCGTCGTCGGGACCTCCGGCGAGCAGTACTTC.

This rearrangement joins TRBV6-1 to TRBJ1-1; D is undetermined. Between the trimmed V and J ends, which lost 5 bases and 10 bases, there was a span of 11 bases. Germline CDR1 and CDR2: MNHNS and SASEGT. CDR3 length: 11 amino acids. This CDR3 reads CASSIYSGAFF. CDR3 coding DNA: TGTGCCAGCAGTATATATTCAGGAGCTTTCTTT.

This chain links TRBV4-1 with TRBJ2-1; possibly TRBD1 for D (5 bases). In germline, CDR1 is MGHRA, CDR2 YSYEKL. CDR3 length equals 17 residues. The germline V and J ends were trimmed by 0 bases and 2 bases, with 14 bases remaining between them. The CDR3 loop is CASSQEGVPSPYNEQFF. Written as DNA, the CDR3 is TGCGCCAGCAGCCAAGAAGGGGTCCCTTCCCCCTACAATGAGCAGTTCTTC.

The chain combines TRBV4-2 with TRBJ1-2; TRBD1 agrees at 7 bases. The CDR3 is 17 residues long. Trimming removed 4 bases from V and 2 bases from J; junction bases left unmatched: 13. Germline V CDR1 and CDR2: LGHNA, YNFKEQ. The CDR3 nucleotides are TGTGCCAGCAGCCTCTTCGGAGAGGGGGCATGGAACTATGGCTACACCTTC. It translates to CASSLFGEGAWNYGYTF.

V usage is TRBV15 and J usage is TRBJ2-3; D might be TRBD1 (6 bases). Germline V CDR1 and CDR2: LNHNV, YYDKDF (reference sequence). The CDR3 totals 13 residues. Trimming removed 8 bases from V and 2 bases from J, with 11 bases in between. Here the CDR3 DNA reads TGTGCCACCCGGGACATCACCACAGATACGCAGTATTTT. Translated, it gives CATRDITTDTQYF.

The table lists this clone with a count of one. This chain joins TRBV4-3 and TRBJ1-2; weak D call: TRBD1 (6 bases). The CDR3 loop spans 14 amino acids. Germline lookup yields CDR1 LGHNA and CDR2 YSLEER. Trimming took 0 bases from V and 8 from J, leaving 13 bases between them. The CDR3 protein is CASSQDSGGHGYTF. In nucleotides, the CDR3 is TGCGCCAGCAGCCAAGATAGCGGGGGGCACGGCTACACCTTC.

The chain links TRBV28 to TRBJ2-3; 7 bases are shared with TRBD1. CDR3 length: 14 residues. V lost 7 bases, J lost 8 bases, and 12 bases stayed unmatched. CDR1 is MDHEN, CDR2 SYDVKM, per germline. Written as DNA, the CDR3 is TGTGCCAGCACCCACGAGGAGTCAGGGGGTACGCAGTATTTT. Translation: CASTHEESGGTQYF.

This chain joins TRBV9 and TRBJ1-5; no definite D call. Trimming pared 4 bases from V and 1 base from J, leaving 6 bases between. CDR3 size: 13 residues. From germline, CDR1 is SGDLS and CDR2 YYNGEE. The CDR3 is CASSPDSNQPQHF. The CDR3 DNA follows: TGTGCCAGCAGCCCCGACAGCAATCAGCCCCAGCATTTT.

The rearrangement joins TRBV19 to TRBJ2-1, with D possibly matching TRBD2 (7 bases). Germline CDR1 is LNHDA and CDR2 is SQIVND (reference sequence). Trimming stripped 0 bases from V and 8 bases from J, with 14 bases between. CDR3 length equals 15 residues. CDR3 DNA sequence: TGTGCCAGTAGTATAGATAAGGGGGGGCCGGATGAGCAGTTCTTC. Protein sequence: CASSIDKGGPDEQFF.

This clone was detected a few times. The same CDR3 also results from other DNA sequences found in this sample. The rearrangement links TRBV27 to TRBJ1-5; D is possibly TRBD1 (6 bases). Germline-derived CDR1 and CDR2 are MNHEY and SMNVEV (reference sequence). The CDR3 extends over 16 amino acids. Trimming took 2 bases from V and 2 from J, leaving 13 bases between them. As DNA, the CDR3 is TGTGCCAGCAGTTTACTTCCCCCAGGGGGCAATCAGCCCCAGCATTTT. This gives the protein CASSLLPPGGNQPQHF.

This sequence joins TRBV4-3 and TRBJ1-6; D remains unclear. Deletions cut 5 bases from V and 3 bases from J, with 11 bases between. This CDR3 region has 15 residues. Looked up from germline, CDR1 is LGHNA and CDR2 is YSLEER. CDR3 nucleotide sequence: TGCGCCAGCAGCTCCGACATGTACTATAATTCACCCCTCCACTTT. Translated: CASSSDMYYNSPLHF.

This clone came up once. The gene calls are TRBV18 and TRBJ2-7; the D is unclear. The CDR3 loop spans 16 amino acids. Germline values: CDR1 KGHSH, CDR2 LQKENI. V shed 3 bases and J shed 0 bases, with 15 bases lying between them. Here the CDR3 reads CASSPTRERSSYEQYF. The DNA of the CDR3 is TGTGCCAGCTCACCCACCCGCGAGAGAAGCTCCTACGAGCAGTACTTC. The full variable domain, completed using reference TRBV18 and TRBJ2-7, is NAGVMQNPRHLVRRRGQEARLRCSPMKGHSHVYWYRQLPEEGLKFMVYLQKENIIDESGMPKERFSAEFPKEGPSILRIQQVVRGDSAAYFCASSPTRERSSYEQYFGPGTRLTVT.